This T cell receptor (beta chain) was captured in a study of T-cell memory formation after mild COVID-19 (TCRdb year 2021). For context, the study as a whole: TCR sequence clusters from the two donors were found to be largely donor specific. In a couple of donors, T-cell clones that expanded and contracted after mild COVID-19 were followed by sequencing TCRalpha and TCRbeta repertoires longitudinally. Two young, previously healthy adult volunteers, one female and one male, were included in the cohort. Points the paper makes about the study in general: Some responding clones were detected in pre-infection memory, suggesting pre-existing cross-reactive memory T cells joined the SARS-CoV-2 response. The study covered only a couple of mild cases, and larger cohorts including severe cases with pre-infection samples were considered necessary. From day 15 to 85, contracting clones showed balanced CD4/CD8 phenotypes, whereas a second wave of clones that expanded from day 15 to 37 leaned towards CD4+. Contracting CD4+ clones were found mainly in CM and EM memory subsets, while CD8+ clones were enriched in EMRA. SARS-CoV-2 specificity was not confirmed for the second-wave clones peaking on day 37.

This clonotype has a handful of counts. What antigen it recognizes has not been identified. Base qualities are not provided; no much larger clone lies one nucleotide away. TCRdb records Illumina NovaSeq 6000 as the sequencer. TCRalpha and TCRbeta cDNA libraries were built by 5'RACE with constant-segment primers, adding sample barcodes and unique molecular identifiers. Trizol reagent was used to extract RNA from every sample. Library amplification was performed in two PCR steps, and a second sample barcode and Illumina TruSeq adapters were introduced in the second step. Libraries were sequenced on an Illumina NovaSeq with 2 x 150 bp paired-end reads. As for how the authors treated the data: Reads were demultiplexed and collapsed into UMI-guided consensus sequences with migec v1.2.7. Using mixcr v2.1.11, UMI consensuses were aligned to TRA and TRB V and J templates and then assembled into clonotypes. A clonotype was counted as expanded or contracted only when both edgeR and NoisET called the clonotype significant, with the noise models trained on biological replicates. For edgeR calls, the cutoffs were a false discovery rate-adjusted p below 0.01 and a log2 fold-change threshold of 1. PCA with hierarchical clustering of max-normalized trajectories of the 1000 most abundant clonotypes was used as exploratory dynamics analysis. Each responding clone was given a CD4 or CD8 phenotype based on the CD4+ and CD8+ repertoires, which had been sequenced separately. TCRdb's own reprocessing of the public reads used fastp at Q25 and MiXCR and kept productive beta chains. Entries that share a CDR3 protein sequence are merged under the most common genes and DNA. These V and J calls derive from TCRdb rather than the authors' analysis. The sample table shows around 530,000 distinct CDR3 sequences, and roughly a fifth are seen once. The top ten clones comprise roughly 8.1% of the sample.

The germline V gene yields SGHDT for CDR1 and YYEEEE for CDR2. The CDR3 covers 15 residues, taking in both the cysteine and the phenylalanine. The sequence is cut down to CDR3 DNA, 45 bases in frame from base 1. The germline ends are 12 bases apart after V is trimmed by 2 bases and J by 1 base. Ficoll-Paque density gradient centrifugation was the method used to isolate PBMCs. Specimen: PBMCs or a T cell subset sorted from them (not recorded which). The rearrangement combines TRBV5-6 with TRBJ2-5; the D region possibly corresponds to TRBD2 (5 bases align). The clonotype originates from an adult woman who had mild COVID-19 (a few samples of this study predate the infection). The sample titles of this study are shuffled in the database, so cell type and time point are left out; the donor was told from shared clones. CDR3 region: CASSFEGTSQETQYF. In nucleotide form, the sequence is TGTGCCAGCAGCTTTGAGGGTACGAGCCAAGAGACCCAGTACTTC.